This paragraph covers one TCR beta chain sequence. The antigen is unknown. The primer mix had 60 Vbeta and 13 Jbeta primers. Repertoires were generated with immunoSEQ multiplex PCR, while TCRdb's copy carries only in-frame clones and drops some. The sample consists of 100,000 to 150,000 clones, approximately 75% of them appearing once. This entry is derived from a study of cytomegalovirus exposure and HLA in healthy donors. Study conclusions and caveats: Listed as cytomegalovirus-associated were 150 to 200 TCR beta chains.

Trimming removed 6 bases at V and 2 bases at J, with 17 bases between. The CDR3 sequence is 14 residues long. Germline V lookup: CDR1 SQVTM, CDR2 ANQGSEA. This TCR came from a woman in her forties or fifties in good health and CMV-seronegative. This chain links TRBV29-1 with TRBJ2-7; the D gene is possibly TRBD2 (5 bases). The material sequenced was PBMCs. The CDR3 DNA reads TGCAGCGTCCTGCTCAATGGGAGAGCCTACGAGCAGTACTTC. Residues: CSVLLNGRAYEQYF.